This T cell receptor (beta chain) stems from a study of shared clonotypes between healthy human individuals. CDR3 size: 15 residues. Trimming pared 1 base from V and 7 bases from J, leaving 15 bases between. Germline CDR1 reads SGHDT; CDR2 reads YYEEEE. Regarding the study as a whole: Sharing across four donors was seen in 4% to 5% of naive CD4 clonotypes.

Profiling relied on immunoSEQ multiplex PCR, and the TCRdb table lists in-frame clones only, not all of them. The sample comprises some 580,000 clones, about 96% of which are singletons, and less than 0.065% rests with the top ten. On this clone itself: Its antigen remains unidentified.

Sequencing used naive CD4+ T cells sorted from blood. Specified subset: CD45RA+ positively selected. The source of this sequence is a woman in her 30s in good health. The chain combines TRBV5-6 with TRBJ2-4; D not certain. The CDR3: CASSLFAFKKNIQYF. CDR3 in DNA: TGTGCCAGCAGCTTGTTTGCCTTTAAGAAGAACATTCAGTACTTC. Full variable domain (missing parts from reference TRBV5-6 and TRBJ2-4): DAGVTQSPTHLIKTRGQQVTLRCSPKSGHDTVSWYQQALGQGPQFIFQYYEEEERQRGNFPDRFSGHQFPNYSSELNVNALLLGDSALYLCASSLFAFKKNIQYFGAGTRLSVL.